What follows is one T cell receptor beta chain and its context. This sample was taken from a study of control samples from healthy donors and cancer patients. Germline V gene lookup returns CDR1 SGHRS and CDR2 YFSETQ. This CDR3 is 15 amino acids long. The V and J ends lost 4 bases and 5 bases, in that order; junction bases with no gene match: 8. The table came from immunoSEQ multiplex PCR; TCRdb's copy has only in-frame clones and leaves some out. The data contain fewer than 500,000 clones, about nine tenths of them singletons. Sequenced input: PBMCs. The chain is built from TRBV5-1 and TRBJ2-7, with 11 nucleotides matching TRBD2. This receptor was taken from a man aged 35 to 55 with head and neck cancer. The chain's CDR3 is CASSLETSGIHEQYF. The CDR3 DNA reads TGCGCCAGCAGCCTAGAGACTAGCGGGATCCACGAGCAGTACTTC.